This T cell receptor beta chain stems from a study of shared clonotypes between healthy human individuals. Turning to the study itself: Ranging from 18 to 49 in age, donors were a couple of women and three men. The study's findings and limits: Against clonotypes common to all four donors, non-shared ones had lower generation probabilities.

J lost 2 bases, V lost 0 bases, and 7 bases had no gene match. Germline lookup yields CDR1 ENHRY and CDR2 SYGVKD. The CDR3 length is 16 residues. In regard to this clone: Its target is not known.

Only CD45RO-negative cells positively selected for CCR7 counted as naive CD8 cells, so terminally differentiated effector memory CD45RA+ cells were excluded. TCRdb's table, derived via immunoSEQ multiplex PCR, lists solely in-frame clones and lacks some. Among about 800,000 clones listed, around 96% were seen once. The sequenced sample was naive CD8+ T cells sorted from blood. This sequence joins TRBV10-3 and TRBJ2-7; 7 bases line up with TRBD1. The receptor comes from a man between 25 and 39 years old in good health. CDR3: CAISESFGTAAYEQYF. CDR3 DNA: TGTGCCATCAGTGAGTCGTTTGGGACAGCTGCCTACGAGCAGTACTTC.